This T cell receptor (beta chain) was profiled in a study of prognosis after radiotherapy for stage I lung cancer. In the study overall: Enrolled patients (roughly 13 men, about six women) had a median age of approximately 74 years and an age range of roughly 50 to 85 years. The study delivered radiotherapy as SBRT in 3 to 5 fractions, with a biologically effective dose of at least 100 Gy. Study-wide findings and caveats: After stereotactic body radiation therapy, median unique TCR clones were 6,000 to 7,500, down from over 8,500.

Amplification of the TCR beta CDR3 (from genomic DNA) was done by two-round multiplex PCR. Every TRBV and TRBJ gene had its own specific primer in first-round PCR. TCRdb re-derived calls from the multiplex PCR reads in MiXCR, one entry per CDR3 protein. The table shows about 17,000 distinct CDR3 sequences, with over 15% occurring only once. Six milliliters of peripheral blood were drawn at each of two time points. This clonotype was counted at least ten times. Its antigen is not identified. Germline assignment: CDR1 LGHDT and CDR2 YNNKEL (reference sequence). This CDR3 has 14 residues. The V and J ends lost 4 bases and 6 bases, in that order; junction bases with no gene match: 1.

The specimen comprised PBMCs, sampled before or after stereotactic body radiation therapy (not recorded which). The J gene is TRBJ2-2, the V gene TRBV3-1, with TRBD1 identical over 11 bases. This sequence originates from a donor over 45 with non-small cell lung cancer. This chain's CDR3 is CASSRTGGPGELFF. The CDR3 bases are TGTGCCAGCAGCCGGACAGGGGGCCCCGGGGAGCTGTTTTTT.